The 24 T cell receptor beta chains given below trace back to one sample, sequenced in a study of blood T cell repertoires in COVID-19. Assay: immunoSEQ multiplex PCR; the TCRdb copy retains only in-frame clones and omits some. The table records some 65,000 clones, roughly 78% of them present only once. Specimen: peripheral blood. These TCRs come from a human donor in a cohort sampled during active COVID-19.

CDR3 nucleotides: TGTGCCAGCAGTTTGGCCCCTCATGAGCAGTTCTTC. Residues: CASSLAPHEQFF. This sequence joins TRBV12-3 or TRBV12-4 and TRBJ2-1; D remains ambiguous. Deletions cut 3 bases from V and 8 bases from J, with 8 bases between. The CDR3 has 12 residues.

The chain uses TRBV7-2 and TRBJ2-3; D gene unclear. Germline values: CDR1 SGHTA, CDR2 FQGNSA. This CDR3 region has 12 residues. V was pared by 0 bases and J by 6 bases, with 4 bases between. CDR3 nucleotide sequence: TGTGCCAGCAGCTTAGCCTTGGATACGCAGTATTTT. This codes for CASSLALDTQYF. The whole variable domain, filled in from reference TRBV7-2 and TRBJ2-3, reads GAGVSQSPSNKVTEKGKDVELRCDPISGHTALYWYRQSLGQGLEFLIYFQGNSAPDKSGLPSDRFSAERTGGSVSTLTIQRTQQEDSAVYLCASSLALDTQYFGPGTRLTVL.

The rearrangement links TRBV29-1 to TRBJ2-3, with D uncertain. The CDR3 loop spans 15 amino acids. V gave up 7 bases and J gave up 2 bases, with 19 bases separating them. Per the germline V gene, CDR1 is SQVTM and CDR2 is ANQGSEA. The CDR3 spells CSASRGQQITDTQYF. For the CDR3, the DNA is TGCAGCGCCTCCCGAGGTCAGCAGATCACAGATACGCAGTATTTT.

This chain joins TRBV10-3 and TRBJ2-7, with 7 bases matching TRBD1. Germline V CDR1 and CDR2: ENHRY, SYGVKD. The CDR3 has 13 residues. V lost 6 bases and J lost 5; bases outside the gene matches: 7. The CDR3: CAISRQGINEQYF. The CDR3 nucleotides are TGTGCCATCAGCCGACAGGGTATCAACGAGCAGTACTTC.

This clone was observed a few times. The CDR3: CASSSVAYEQYF. The CDR3 DNA is TGTGCCAGCAGTAGCGTCGCCTACGAGCAGTACTTC. This chain connects TRBV6-2 or TRBV6-3 to TRBJ2-7; D uncertain. Germline CDR1 is MNHEY and CDR2 is SVGEGT. V lost 5 bases and J lost 2, with 7 bases in between. CDR3 size: 12 residues.

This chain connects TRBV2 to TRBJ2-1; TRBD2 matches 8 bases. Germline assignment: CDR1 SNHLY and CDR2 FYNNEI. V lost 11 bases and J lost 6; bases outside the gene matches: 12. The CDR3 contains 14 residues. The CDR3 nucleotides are TGTGCCTTCCGATCCGGGACTAGTAGCAATGAGCAGTTCTTC. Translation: CAFRSGTSSNEQFF.

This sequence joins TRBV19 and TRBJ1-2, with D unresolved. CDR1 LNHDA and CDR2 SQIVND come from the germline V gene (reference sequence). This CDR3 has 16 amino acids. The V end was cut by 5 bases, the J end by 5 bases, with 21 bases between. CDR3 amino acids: CASSYSVAERLYGYTF. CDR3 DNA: TGTGCCAGTAGTTATTCCGTGGCAGAGCGACTATATGGCTACACCTTC.

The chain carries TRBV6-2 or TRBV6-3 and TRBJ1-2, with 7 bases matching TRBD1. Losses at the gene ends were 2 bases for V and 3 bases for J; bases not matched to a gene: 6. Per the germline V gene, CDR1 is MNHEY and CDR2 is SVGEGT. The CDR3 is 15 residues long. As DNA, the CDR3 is TGTGCCAGCAGTTACCGGGACAGATGGGACTATGGCTACACCTTC. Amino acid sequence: CASSYRDRWDYGYTF.

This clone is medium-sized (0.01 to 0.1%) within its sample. This CDR3 reads CASSDGQGGAYEQYF. CDR3 nucleotides: TGTGCCAGCAGCGATGGACAGGGGGGAGCTTACGAGCAGTACTTC. The gene calls are TRBV9 and TRBJ2-7; 10 nucleotides line up with TRBD1. Germline V gene data show CDR1 as SGDLS and CDR2 as YYNGEE. Unmatched junction bases numbered 7, after V lost 3 bases and J lost 4 bases. The CDR3 sequence is 15 residues long.

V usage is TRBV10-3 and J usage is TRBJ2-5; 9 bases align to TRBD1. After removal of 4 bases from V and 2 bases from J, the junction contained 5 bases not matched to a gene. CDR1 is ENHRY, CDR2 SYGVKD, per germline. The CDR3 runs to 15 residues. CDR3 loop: CAISADRGGQETQYF. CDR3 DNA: TGTGCCATCAGTGCGGACAGGGGAGGGCAAGAGACCCAGTACTTC.

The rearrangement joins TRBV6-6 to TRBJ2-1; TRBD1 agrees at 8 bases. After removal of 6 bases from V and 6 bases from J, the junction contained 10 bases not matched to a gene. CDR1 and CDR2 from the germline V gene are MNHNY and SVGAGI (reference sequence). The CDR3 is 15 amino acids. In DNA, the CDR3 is TGTGCCAGCAGCACAGACAGGGGCGTATTCAATGAGCAGTTCTTC. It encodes CASSTDRGVFNEQFF.

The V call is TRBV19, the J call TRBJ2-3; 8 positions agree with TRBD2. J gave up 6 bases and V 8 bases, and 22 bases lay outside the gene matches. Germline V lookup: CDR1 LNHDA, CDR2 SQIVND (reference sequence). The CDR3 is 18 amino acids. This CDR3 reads CASPSRSGRFGSVDTQYF. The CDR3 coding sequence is TGTGCCAGTCCGAGCCGGAGCGGGAGATTTGGTTCGGTGGATACGCAGTATTTT.

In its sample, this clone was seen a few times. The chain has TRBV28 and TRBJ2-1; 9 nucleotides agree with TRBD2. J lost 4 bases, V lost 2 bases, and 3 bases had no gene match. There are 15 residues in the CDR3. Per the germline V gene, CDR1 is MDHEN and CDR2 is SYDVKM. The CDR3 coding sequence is TGTGCCAGCAGTTTAAAACTAGCGGGTTACAATGAGCAGTTCTTC. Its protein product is CASSLKLAGYNEQFF.

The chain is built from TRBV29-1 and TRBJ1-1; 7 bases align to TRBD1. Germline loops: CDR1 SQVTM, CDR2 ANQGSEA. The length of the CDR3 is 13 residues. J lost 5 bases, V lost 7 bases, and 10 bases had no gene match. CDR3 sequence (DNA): TGCAGCGCTAGACAGGGAGGATGGACTGAAGCTTTCTTT. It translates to CSARQGGWTEAFF.

CDR3: CASSLGRQRDRYEQYF. The CDR3 DNA follows: TGTGCCAGCAGCTTAGGGCGTCAGCGGGATCGGTACGAGCAGTACTTC. The V and J genes are TRBV7-2 and TRBJ2-7; 7 bases map to TRBD2. Germline V gives CDR1 SGHTA, CDR2 FQGNSA. CDR3 length: 16 residues. With V trimmed by 1 base and J by 4 bases, 10 bases remained unmatched.

The CDR3 spells CASTGPGDTGELFF. The CDR3 nucleotides are TGTGCCAGCACCGGACCCGGGGACACCGGGGAGCTGTTTTTT. The chain is built from TRBV28 and TRBJ2-2; tentative D call: TRBD2 (5 bases). V was cut by 7 bases and J by 3 bases, with 12 bases left in between. Per germline, CDR1 MDHEN and CDR2 SYDVKM. The CDR3 totals 14 residues.

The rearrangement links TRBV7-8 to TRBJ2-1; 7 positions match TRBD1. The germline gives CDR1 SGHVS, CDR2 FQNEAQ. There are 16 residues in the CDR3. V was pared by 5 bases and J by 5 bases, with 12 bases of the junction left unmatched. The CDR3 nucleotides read TGTGCCAGCAGCCCCAATGGTTACAGGGGTCACAATGAGCAGTTCTTC. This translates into CASSPNGYRGHNEQFF.

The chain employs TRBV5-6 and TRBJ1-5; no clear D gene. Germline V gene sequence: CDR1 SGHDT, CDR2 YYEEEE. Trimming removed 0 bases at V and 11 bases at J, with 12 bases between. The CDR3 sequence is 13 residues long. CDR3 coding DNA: TGTGCCAGCAGCTTGGGAGTTACGGGAACCCAGCATTTT. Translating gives CASSLGVTGTQHF.

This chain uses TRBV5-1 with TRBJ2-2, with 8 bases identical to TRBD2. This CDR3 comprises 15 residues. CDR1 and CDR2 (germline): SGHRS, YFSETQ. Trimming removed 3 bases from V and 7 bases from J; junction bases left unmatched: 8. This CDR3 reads CASSSSGSRNGELFF. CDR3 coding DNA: TGCGCCAGCAGCTCGAGCGGGAGTAGGAACGGGGAGCTGTTTTTT.

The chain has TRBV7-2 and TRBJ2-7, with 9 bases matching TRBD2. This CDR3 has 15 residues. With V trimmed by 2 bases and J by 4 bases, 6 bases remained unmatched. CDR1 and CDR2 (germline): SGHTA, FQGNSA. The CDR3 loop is CASSLRSSGEYEQYF. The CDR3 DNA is TGTGCCAGCAGCTTAAGGTCTAGCGGGGAATACGAGCAGTACTTC.

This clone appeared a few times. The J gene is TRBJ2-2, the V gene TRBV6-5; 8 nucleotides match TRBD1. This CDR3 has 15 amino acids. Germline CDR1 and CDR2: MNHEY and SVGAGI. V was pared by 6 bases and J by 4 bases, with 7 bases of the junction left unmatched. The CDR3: CASRPGQGGTGELFF. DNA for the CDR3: TGTGCCAGCAGACCCGGACAGGGTGGCACCGGGGAGCTGTTTTTT.

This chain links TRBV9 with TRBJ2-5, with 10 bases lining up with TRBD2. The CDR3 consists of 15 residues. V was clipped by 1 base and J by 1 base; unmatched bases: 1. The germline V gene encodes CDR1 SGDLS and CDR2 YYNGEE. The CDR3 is CASSVWTSGQETQYF. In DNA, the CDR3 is TGTGCCAGCAGCGTATGGACTAGCGGCCAAGAGACCCAGTACTTC. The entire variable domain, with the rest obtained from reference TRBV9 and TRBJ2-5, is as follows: DSGVTQTPKHLITATGQRVTLRCSPRSGDLSVYWYQQSLDQGLQFLIQYYNGEERAKGNILERFSAQQFPDLHSELNLSSLELGDSALYFCASSVWTSGQETQYFGPGTRLLVL.

DNA for the CDR3: TGTGCCATCAGCAACCGACAGGAGAGGACTGAAGCTTTCTTT. Protein sequence: CAISNRQERTEAFF. This chain uses TRBV10-3 with TRBJ1-1, with D maybe TRBD1 (6 bases). Deletions cut 6 bases from V and 5 bases from J, with 16 bases between. The CDR3 is 14 amino acids. The germline V gene has CDR1 ENHRY and CDR2 SYGVKD.

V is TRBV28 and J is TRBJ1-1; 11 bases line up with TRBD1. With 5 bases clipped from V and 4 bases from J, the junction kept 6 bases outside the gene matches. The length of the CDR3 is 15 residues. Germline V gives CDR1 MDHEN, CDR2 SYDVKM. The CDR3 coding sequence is TGTGCCAGCAGTACCCCAGGACAGGGGGCCACTGAAGCTTTCTTT. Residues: CASSTPGQGATEAFF.